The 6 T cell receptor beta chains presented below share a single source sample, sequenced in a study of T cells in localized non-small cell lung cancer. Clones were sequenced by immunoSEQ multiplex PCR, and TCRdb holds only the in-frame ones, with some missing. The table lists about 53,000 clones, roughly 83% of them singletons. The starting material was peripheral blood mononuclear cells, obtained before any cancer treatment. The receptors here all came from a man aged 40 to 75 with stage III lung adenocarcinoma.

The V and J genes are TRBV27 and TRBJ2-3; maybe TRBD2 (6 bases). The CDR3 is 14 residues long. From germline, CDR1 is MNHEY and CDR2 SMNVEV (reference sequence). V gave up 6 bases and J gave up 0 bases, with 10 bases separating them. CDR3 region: CASRKAGSTDTQYF. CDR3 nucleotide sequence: TGTGCCAGCAGGAAGGCGGGAAGCACAGATACGCAGTATTTT.

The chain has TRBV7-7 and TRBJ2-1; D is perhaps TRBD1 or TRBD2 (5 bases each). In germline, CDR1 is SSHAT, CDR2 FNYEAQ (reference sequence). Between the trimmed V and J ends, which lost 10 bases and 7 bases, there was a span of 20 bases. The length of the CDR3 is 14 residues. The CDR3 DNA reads TGTGCCACCCCCCCGAGGGGCTTTGGGAATGAGCAGTTCTTC. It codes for CATPPRGFGNEQFF.

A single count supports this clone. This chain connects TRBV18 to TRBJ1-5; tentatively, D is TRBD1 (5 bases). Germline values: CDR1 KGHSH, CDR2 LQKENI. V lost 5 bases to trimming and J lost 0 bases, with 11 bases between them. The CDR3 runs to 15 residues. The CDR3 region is CASSRGTFSNQPQHF. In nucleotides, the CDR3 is TGTGCCAGCTCAAGAGGGACGTTTAGCAATCAGCCCCAGCATTTT.

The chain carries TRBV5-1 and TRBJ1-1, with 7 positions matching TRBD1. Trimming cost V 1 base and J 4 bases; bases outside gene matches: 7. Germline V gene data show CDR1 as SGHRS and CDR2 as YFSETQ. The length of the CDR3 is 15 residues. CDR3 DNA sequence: TGCGCCAGCAGCTTGCAGGGGGGCAGTGTCACTGAAGCTTTCTTT. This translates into CASSLQGGSVTEAFF.

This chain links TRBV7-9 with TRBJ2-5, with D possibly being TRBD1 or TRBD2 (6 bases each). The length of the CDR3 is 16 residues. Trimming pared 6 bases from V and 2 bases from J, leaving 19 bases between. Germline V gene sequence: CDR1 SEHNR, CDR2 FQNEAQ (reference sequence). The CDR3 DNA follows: TGTGCCAGCAGGACGGGGGCAGCGAGAAGACAAGAGACCCAGTACTTC. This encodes CASRTGAARRQETQYF.

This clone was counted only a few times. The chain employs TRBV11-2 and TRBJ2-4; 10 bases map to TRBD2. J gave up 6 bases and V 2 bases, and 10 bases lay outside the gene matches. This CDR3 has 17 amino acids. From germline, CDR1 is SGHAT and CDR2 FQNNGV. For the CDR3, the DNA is TGTGCCAGCAGCTTAATAGTAGCGGGAGGTAGTGGAAACATTCAGTACTTC. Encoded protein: CASSLIVAGGSGNIQYF.